This TCR beta chain was sequenced for a study of T-cell reconstitution after alpha-beta-depleted transplantation in children. The trim removed 4 bases at V and 5 bases at J, leaving 12 bases unmatched. The CDR3 contains 16 residues. CDR1 is SGHRS, CDR2 YFSETQ, per germline. Preparation of the TCRbeta library used unique molecular identifiers. A single record per CDR3 protein comes from TCRdb applying MiXCR to the PCR reads. The sample contains around 600,000 distinct CDR3 sequences, approximately 17% of which appear only once. The TCR was taken from a human donor who donated a stem cell graft to a child with acute myeloid leukemia. The sequencing here drew on PBMCs from the stem cell graft donor, taken from the stem cell graft. V usage is TRBV5-1 and J usage is TRBJ2-5; 9 bases fit TRBD1. CDR3 in DNA: TGCGCCAGCAGCCCTGGAGCCGGGACAGGGCACGAGACCCAGTACTTC. This codes for CASSPGAGTGHETQYF.